This TCR beta chain comes out of a study of cytomegalovirus exposure and HLA in healthy donors. The CDR3 extends over 15 amino acids. Germline trimming cut 4 bases from V and 2 bases from J; bases unmatched to any gene: 4. Germline V gives CDR1 MNHEY, CDR2 SMNVEV (reference sequence). Primers included in the PCR were 60 Vbeta and 13 Jbeta primers. Sequencing was performed with immunoSEQ multiplex PCR; in TCRdb, only in-frame clones are kept and a portion is missing. Of under 200,000 clones detected, around 77% appear once; the ten largest clones hold 1.5% to 2%. The specimen sequenced was PBMCs. The chain combines TRBV27 with TRBJ2-7; 11 bases fit TRBD1. The source of this sequence is a man aged 30 to 45 in good health and CMV-seronegative. CDR3 protein: CASSSAGQGAYEQYF. Written as DNA, the CDR3 is TGTGCCAGCAGTTCTGCGGGACAGGGGGCCTACGAGCAGTACTTC.